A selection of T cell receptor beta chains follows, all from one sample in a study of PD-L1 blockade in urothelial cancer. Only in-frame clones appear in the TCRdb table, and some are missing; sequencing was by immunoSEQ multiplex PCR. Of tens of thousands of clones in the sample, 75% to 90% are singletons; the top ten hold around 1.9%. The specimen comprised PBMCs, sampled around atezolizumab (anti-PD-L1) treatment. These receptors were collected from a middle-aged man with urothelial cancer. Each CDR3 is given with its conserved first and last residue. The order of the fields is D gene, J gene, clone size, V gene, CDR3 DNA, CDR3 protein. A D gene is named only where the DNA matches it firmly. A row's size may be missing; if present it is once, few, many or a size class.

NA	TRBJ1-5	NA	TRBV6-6	TGTGCCAGCAGTTACAGTGGGGGCTATCAGCCCCAGCATTTT	CASSYSGGYQPQHF
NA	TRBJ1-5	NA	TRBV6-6	TGTGCCAGCAAGAGCCAGGGTGGCAATCAGCCCCAGCATTTT	CASKSQGGNQPQHF
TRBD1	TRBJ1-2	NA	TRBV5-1	TGCGCCAGCAGCTCGACTCCCGGGACAGGAGGCGGCTACACCTTC	CASSSTPGTGGGYTF
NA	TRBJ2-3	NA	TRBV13	TGTGCCAGCAGCTTGACAGGACTGTTAGGCGTGCAGTATTTT	CASSLTGLLGVQYF
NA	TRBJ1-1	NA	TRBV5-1	TGCGCCAGCAGGAGGGTCGCGAACACTGAAGCTTTCTTT	CASRRVANTEAFF
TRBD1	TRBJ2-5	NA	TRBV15	TGTGCCACCAGCAGCTCAGGGGGAAGTGAGACCCAGTACTTC	CATSSSGGSETQYF
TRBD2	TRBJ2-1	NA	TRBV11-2	TGTGCCAGCAGCTTGGGACTAGCGGTGAGATACAATGAGCAGTTCTTC	CASSLGLAVRYNEQFF
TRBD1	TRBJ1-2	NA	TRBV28	TGTGCCAGCAGGACCCCCGGACAGGGGGCCCCAACGTTGGGCTACACCTTC	CASRTPGQGAPTLGYTF
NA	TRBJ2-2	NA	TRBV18	TGTGCCAGCTCTCGCGACAGAAACACCGGGGAGCTGTTTTTT	CASSRDRNTGELFF
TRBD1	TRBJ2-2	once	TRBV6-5	TGTGCCAGCAGTAGGGACAGGGCTTACACCGGGGAGCTGTTTTTT	CASSRDRAYTGELFF
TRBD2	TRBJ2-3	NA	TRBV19	TGTGCCAGTAGCGACACGGGCCTAGCGGGGCGCACAGATACGCAGTATTTT	CASSDTGLAGRTDTQYF
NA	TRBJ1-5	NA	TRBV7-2	TGTGCCAGCAGCTCGGACATTCCAGGGAATCAGCCCCAGCATTTT	CASSSDIPGNQPQHF
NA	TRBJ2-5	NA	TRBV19	TGTGCCAGTAGTACCCCGACGCGGGGCGGGGAGACCCAGTACTTC	CASSTPTRGGETQYF
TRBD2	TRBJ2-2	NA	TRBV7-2	TGTGCCAGCAGCGGGACTAGCGGGACGGGCGGGGAGCTGTTTTTT	CASSGTSGTGGELFF
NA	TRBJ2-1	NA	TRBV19	TGTGCCAGTAGTATGGTCTCCGGGGCCTACAATGAGCAGTTCTTC	CASSMVSGAYNEQFF
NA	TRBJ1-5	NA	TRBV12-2	TGTGCAAGTCGCTTAGGTCGGCGGGGCCATCAGCCCCAGCATTTT	CASRLGRRGHQPQHF
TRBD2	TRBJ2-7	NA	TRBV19	TGTGCCAGTAGTATAAGCGGGGGAGGCTCCTACGAGCAGTACTTC	CASSISGGGSYEQYF
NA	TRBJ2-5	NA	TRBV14	TGTGCCAGCAGCCAGGGGGCTGCGTCACATCAGTACTTC	CASSQGAASHQYF
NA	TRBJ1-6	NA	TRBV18	TGTGCCAGCTCTGCAACAGAGTTTCCTAATTCACCCCTCCACTTT	CASSATEFPNSPLHF
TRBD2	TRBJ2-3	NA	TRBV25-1	TGTGCCAGCAGTGTTAACCCCGTAGCGGGGGGAGGTACAGATACGCAGTATTTT	CASSVNPVAGGGTDTQYF
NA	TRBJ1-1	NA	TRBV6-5	TGTGCCAGCAGTTACGAACTTGGGACATCCCACACTGAAGCTTTCTTT	CASSYELGTSHTEAFF
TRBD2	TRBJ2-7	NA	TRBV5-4	TGTGCCAGCAGCTTCCTAGCGGGAGGGAGTTACGAGCAGTACTTC	CASSFLAGGSYEQYF
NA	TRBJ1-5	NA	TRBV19	TGTGCCAGTAGTATAGAAGGAGGCCAGCCCCAGCATTTT	CASSIEGGQPQHF
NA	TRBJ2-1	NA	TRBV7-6	TGTGCCAGCAGCGAAGGGACTTACTCCTACAATGAGCAGTTCTTC	CASSEGTYSYNEQFF
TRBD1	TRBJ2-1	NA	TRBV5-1	TGCGCCAGCAGCCCAAGGCCCGGGACAGGGCACTACAATGAGCAGTTCTTC	CASSPRPGTGHYNEQFF
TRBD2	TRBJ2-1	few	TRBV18	TGTGCCAGCTCAACGGGACTAGAAAATGAGCAGTTCTTC	CASSTGLENEQFF
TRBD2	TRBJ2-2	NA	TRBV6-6	TGTGCCAGCAGTCCAGGACTAGCGGGAGAACTGTTTTTT	CASSPGLAGELFF
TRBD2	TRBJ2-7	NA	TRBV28	TGTGCCAGCAGGTACCGGGAGGTCCGCTACGAGCAGTACTTC	CASRYREVRYEQYF
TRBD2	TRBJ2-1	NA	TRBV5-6	TGTGCCAGCAGCTTGTTACTAGCGGGGTACAATGAGCAGTTCTTC	CASSLLLAGYNEQFF
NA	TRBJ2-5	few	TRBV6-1	TGTGCCAGCACGGAGGGGGCGCGGGAGACCCAGTACTTC	CASTEGARETQYF
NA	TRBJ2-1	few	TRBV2	TGTGCCAGCAGTGAACAGGGACTGGACAATGAGCAGTTCTTC	CASSEQGLDNEQFF
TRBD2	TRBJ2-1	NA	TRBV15	TGTGCCACCAGCAGAGGGAGCGGGAGGGCCATGGATGAGCAGTTCTTC	CATSRGSGRAMDEQFF
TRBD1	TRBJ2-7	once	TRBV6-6	TGTGCCAGCAGGACAGGGGGGGGTGGCGAGCAGTACTTC	CASRTGGGGEQYF
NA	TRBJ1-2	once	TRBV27	TGTGCCAGCAGGCCCGTGGGCGGGGTCTATGGCTACACCTTC	CASRPVGGVYGYTF
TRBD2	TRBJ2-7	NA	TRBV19	TGTGCCAGTAGCCTGATGGCGGGAGCCCCCTACGGACAGTACTTC	CASSLMAGAPYGQYF
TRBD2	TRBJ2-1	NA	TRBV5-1	TGCGCCAGCAGCCAAACTAGCGGGGGTGGCAATGAGCAGTTCTTC	CASSQTSGGGNEQFF
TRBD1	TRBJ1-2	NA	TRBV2	TGTGCCAGCGGTCGGCAGGGGGCCCTTGGGGGCTACACCTTC	CASGRQGALGGYTF
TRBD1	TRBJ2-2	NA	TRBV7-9	TGTGCCAGCAGCTTAGGGACAGGGCCCACCGGGGAGCTGTTTTTT	CASSLGTGPTGELFF
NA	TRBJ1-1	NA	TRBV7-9	TGTGCCAGCAGCCAGCGAGGGCGCGGGACTGAAGCTTTCTTT	CASSQRGRGTEAFF
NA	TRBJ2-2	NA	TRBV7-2	TGTGCCAGCAGCCCAGGGATGGGGATTACCTCCACCGGGGAGCTGTTTTTT	CASSPGMGITSTGELFF
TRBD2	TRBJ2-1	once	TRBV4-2	TGTGCCAGCAGCCAACCCTCCGGGACTAGCGGGACAGAACTTGAGCAGTTCTTC	CASSQPSGTSGTELEQFF
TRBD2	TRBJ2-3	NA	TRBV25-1	TGTGCCAGCAGTCCAGGGGCTAGCGGGAATACAGATACGCAGTATTTT	CASSPGASGNTDTQYF
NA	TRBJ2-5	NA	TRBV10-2	TGCGCCAGCAGAGATGGGCAGGAGACCCAGTACTTC	CASRDGQETQYF
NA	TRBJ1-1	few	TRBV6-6	TGTGCCAGCAGAGGGCAGGGGACGAACACTGAAGCTTTCTTT	CASRGQGTNTEAFF
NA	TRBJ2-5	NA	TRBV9	TGTGCCAGCAGCGTCCGATCGGGGGATCAAGAGACCCAGTACTTC	CASSVRSGDQETQYF